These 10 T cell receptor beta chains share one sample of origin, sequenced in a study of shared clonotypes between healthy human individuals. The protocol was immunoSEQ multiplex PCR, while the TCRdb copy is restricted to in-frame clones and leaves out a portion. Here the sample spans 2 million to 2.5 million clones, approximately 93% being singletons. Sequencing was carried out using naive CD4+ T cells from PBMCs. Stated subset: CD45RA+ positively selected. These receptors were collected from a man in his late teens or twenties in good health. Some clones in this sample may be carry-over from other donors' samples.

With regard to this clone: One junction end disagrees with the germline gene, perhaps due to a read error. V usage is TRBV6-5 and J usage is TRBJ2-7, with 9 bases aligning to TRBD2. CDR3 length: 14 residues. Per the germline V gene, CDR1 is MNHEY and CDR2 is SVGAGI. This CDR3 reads CASSYSSEGSSGVF. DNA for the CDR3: TGTGCCAGCAGTTACTCGAGTGAGGGTTCTAGCGGGGTTTTC.

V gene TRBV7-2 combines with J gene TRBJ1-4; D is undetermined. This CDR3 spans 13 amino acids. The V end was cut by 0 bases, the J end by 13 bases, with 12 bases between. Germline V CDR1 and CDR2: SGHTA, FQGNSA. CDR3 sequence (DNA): TGTGCCAGCAGCTTAGCACTGTCCGACGGACTGTTTTTT. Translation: CASSLALSDGLFF.

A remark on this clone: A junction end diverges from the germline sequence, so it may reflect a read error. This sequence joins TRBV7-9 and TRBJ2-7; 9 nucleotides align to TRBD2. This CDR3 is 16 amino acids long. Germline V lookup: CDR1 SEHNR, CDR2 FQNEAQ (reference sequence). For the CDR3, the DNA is TGTGCCGGCAGCTTCGGTAGTAGCGGGGGAGCCTACGAGCAGTACTTC. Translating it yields CAGSFGSSGGAYEQYF.

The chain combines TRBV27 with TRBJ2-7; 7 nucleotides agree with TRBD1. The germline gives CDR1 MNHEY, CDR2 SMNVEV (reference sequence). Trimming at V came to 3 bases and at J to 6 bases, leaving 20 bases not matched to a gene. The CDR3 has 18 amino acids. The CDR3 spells CASSFSSASETGLGEQYF. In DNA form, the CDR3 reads TGTGCCAGCAGTTTTTCAAGTGCCTCCGAGACAGGGTTGGGCGAGCAGTACTTC.

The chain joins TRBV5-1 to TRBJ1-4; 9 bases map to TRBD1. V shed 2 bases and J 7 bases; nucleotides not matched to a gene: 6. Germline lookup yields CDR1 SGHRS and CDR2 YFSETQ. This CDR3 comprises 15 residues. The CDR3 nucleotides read TGCGCCAGCAGCTTCTTGACAGGGGGAGGTGAAAAACTGTTTTTT. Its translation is CASSFLTGGGEKLFF.

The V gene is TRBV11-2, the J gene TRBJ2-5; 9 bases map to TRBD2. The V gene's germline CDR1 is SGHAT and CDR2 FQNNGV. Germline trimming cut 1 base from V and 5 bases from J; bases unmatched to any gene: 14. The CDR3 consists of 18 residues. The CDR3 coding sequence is TGTGCCAGCAGCTTAGTGTTTTTGGTAGCGGGAGTGATCGAGACCCAGTACTTC. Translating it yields CASSLVFLVAGVIETQYF. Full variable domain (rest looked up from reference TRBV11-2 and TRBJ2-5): EAGVAQSPRYKIIEKRQSVAFWCNPISGHATLYWYQQILGQGPKLLIQFQNNGVVDDSQLPKDRFSAERLKGVDSTLKIQPAKLEDSAVYLCASSLVFLVAGVIETQYFGPGTRLLVL.

CDR3 bases: TGTGCCAGCAGTTACTGGGGGCCTTGGGGGGCTTTCTTT. Protein product: CASSYWGPWGAFF. The gene calls are TRBV6-5 and TRBJ1-1, with D possibly matching TRBD1 (6 bases). The CDR3 runs 13 residues. V lost 1 base, J lost 11 bases, and 14 bases lay in between. The germline V gene encodes CDR1 MNHEY and CDR2 SVGAGI.

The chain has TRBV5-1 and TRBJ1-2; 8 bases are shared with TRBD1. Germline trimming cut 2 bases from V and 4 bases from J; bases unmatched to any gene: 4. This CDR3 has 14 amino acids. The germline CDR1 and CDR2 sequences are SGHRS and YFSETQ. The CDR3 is CASSFGQGVYGYTF. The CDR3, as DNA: TGCGCCAGCAGCTTCGGACAGGGTGTCTATGGCTACACCTTC.

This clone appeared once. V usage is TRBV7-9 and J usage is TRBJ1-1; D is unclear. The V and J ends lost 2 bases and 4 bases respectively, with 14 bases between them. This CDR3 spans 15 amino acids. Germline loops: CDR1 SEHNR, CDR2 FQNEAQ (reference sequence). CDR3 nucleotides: TGTGCCAGCAGCTTACGAAAAGGGATGGTCACTGAAGCTTTCTTT. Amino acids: CASSLRKGMVTEAFF. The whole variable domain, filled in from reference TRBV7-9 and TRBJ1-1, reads DTGVSQNPRHKITKRGQNVTFRCDPISEHNRLYWYRQTLGQGPEFLTYFQNEAQLEKSRLLSDRFSAERPKGSFSTLEIQRTEQGDSAMYLCASSLRKGMVTEAFFGQGTRLTVV.

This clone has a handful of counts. CDR3 in amino acids: CASSLIGARGLSTEAFF. The CDR3 DNA reads as TGCGCCAGCAGCTTGATAGGGGCGAGGGGGCTGAGCACTGAAGCTTTCTTT. The rearrangement joins TRBV5-1 to TRBJ1-1, with TRBD1 matching 7 bases. Germline V lookup: CDR1 SGHRS, CDR2 YFSETQ. The CDR3 spans 17 residues. Losses at the gene ends were 1 base for V and 4 bases for J; bases not matched to a gene: 13. Filled out from reference TRBV5-1 and TRBJ1-1, the complete variable domain reads KAGVTQTPRYLIKTRGQQVTLSCSPISGHRSVSWYQQTPGQGLQFLFEYFSETQRNKGNFPGRFSGRQFSNSRSEMNVSTLELGDSALYLCASSLIGARGLSTEAFFGQGTRLTVV.